These 21 T cell receptor beta chains came from one sample sequenced in a study of CD8 T cells in Susac syndrome. Random hexamers were used to reverse transcribe about 0.5 to 1 ug of RNA. One entry per CDR3 protein results from TCRdb running MiXCR on the immunoSEQ multiplex PCR reads. The data hold some 150,000 distinct CDR3 sequences, with around 94% observed a single time. The sample was CD8+ T cells from PBMCs. These receptor sequences come from a human donor in good health.

This rearrangement joins TRBV27 to TRBJ2-1; D is unresolved. Trimming stripped 5 bases from V and 3 bases from J, with 14 bases between. Germline lookup yields CDR1 MNHEY and CDR2 SMNVEV (reference sequence). This CDR3 spans 15 amino acids. CDR3 residues: CASSLPGLYYNEQFF. The DNA for the CDR3 is TGTGCCAGCAGTCTCCCGGGCCTATACTACAATGAGCAGTTCTTC.

This chain's CDR3 is CASSLVGGPLAKNIQYF. The CDR3 DNA follows: TGTGCCAGCAGCTTAGTCGGGGGGCCGTTAGCCAAAAACATTCAGTACTTC. The chain has TRBV7-9 and TRBJ2-4; tentative D call: TRBD2 (7 bases). The germline V and J ends were trimmed by 1 base and 0 bases, with 13 bases remaining between them. Germline V gene data show CDR1 as SEHNR and CDR2 as FQNEAQ (reference sequence). This CDR3 has 17 residues.

The chain joins TRBV6-5 to TRBJ2-6; D gene uncertain. Trimming stripped 5 bases from V and 3 bases from J, with 11 bases between. The length of the CDR3 is 15 residues. Germline CDR1 is MNHEY and CDR2 is SVGAGI. In DNA, the CDR3 is TGTGCCAGCAGTCAAGGTCCTGTTGGGGCCAACGTCCTGACTTTC. This sequence encodes CASSQGPVGANVLTF.

This clonotype appeared a single time. V and J are TRBV27 and TRBJ2-7, with 12 bases fitting TRBD2. The CDR3 totals 14 residues. Trimming cost V 5 bases and J 3 bases; bases outside gene matches: 2. Looked up from germline, CDR1 is MNHEY and CDR2 is SMNVEV (reference sequence). Written as DNA, the CDR3 is TGTGCCAGCAGTAGGACTAGCGGGATCTACGAGCAGTACTTC. Its translation is CASSRTSGIYEQYF.

This clonotype was counted once. This chain uses TRBV11-2 with TRBJ2-7, with D possibly matching TRBD1 (6 bases). Between the trimmed V and J ends, which lost 5 bases and 2 bases, there was a span of 13 bases. There are 14 residues in the CDR3. Germline assignment: CDR1 SGHAT and CDR2 FQNNGV. For the CDR3, the DNA is TGTGCCAGCAGCCCAGAGACAGGAGCCTACGAGCAGTACTTC. It codes for CASSPETGAYEQYF.

This chain uses TRBV9 with TRBJ2-1, with 7 bases aligning to TRBD2. Germline CDR1 is SGDLS and CDR2 is YYNGEE. V lost 2 bases, J lost 5 bases, and 7 bases stayed unmatched. The CDR3 has 15 amino acids. The CDR3 sequence is CASSVPAGTDNEQFF. CDR3 DNA sequence: TGTGCCAGCAGCGTCCCAGCGGGAACGGACAATGAGCAGTTCTTC.

V and J are TRBV7-9 and TRBJ2-1; 10 bases line up with TRBD2. This CDR3 is 13 amino acids long. After removal of 8 bases from V and 4 bases from J, the junction contained 2 bases not matched to a gene. CDR1 and CDR2 from the germline V gene are SEHNR and FQNEAQ (reference sequence). This chain's CDR3 is CASGLAEYNEQFF. In DNA form, the CDR3 reads TGTGCCAGCGGACTAGCGGAGTACAATGAGCAGTTCTTC.

The rearrangement links TRBV4-3 to TRBJ2-4; 7 bases agree with TRBD1. The CDR3 has 19 amino acids. Germline loops: CDR1 LGHNA, CDR2 YSLEER. J gave up 6 bases and V 4 bases, and 21 bases lay outside the gene matches. The CDR3 region has the DNA TGCGCCAGCAGCCTTAAGGTGTCGACAGGGTACGGGTCAGGAAACATTCAGTACTTC. It codes for CASSLKVSTGYGSGNIQYF.

The J gene is TRBJ1-3, the V gene TRBV7-9; D is undetermined. The CDR3 sequence is 16 residues long. The germline V and J ends were trimmed by 1 base and 8 bases, with 18 bases remaining between them. Germline loops: CDR1 SEHNR, CDR2 FQNEAQ (reference sequence). The CDR3 loop reads CASSLVAAPLGDTIYF. The CDR3 DNA sequence: TGTGCCAGCAGCTTAGTCGCGGCCCCCCTAGGAGACACCATATATTTT.

As for this clonotype: One end of the junction varies from germline; a read error may be responsible. The chain employs TRBV6-6 and TRBJ2-4, with 8 bases that match TRBD1. There are 12 residues in the CDR3. Germline V gene data show CDR1 as MNHNY and CDR2 as SVGAGI (reference sequence). As DNA, the CDR3 is TGTGCCAGCAGTTACCCCGGACAGGGACAAGACTTC. It codes for CASSYPGQGQDF.

CDR3 DNA: TGCGCCAGCAGTCAATCCCCCGGGACTAGCGGATGGACGGGAGAGCAGTTCTTC. This sequence encodes CASSQSPGTSGWTGEQFF. The chain uses TRBV23-1 and TRBJ2-1, with TRBD2 matching 11 bases. TRBV23-1 falls under the ORF class, with uncertain function. The CDR3 contains 18 residues. Trimming removed 0 bases from V and 10 bases from J; junction bases left unmatched: 14.

This clonotype was found a few times. This chain links TRBV29-1 with TRBJ2-7; D perhaps matches TRBD2 (5 bases). V was pared by 3 bases and J by 1 base, with 7 bases between. The CDR3 length is 12 residues. Germline V CDR1 and CDR2: SQVTM, ANQGSEA. CDR3 protein: CSVEDLSYEQYF. In DNA, the CDR3 is TGCAGCGTTGAGGACTTATCCTACGAGCAGTACTTC.

The chain employs TRBV27 and TRBJ1-5; D remains ambiguous. Germline V gives CDR1 MNHEY, CDR2 SMNVEV (reference sequence). This CDR3 has 13 amino acids. V was clipped by 5 bases and J by 4 bases, with 9 bases between them. The CDR3 here is CASSGWRNQPQHF. As DNA, the CDR3 is TGTGCCAGCAGTGGGTGGCGGAATCAGCCCCAGCATTTT.

The CDR3: CSVVRLAGAYEQYF. The CDR3 DNA reads as TGCAGCGTTGTTAGACTAGCGGGGGCCTACGAGCAGTACTTC. The rearrangement links TRBV29-1 to TRBJ2-7; 12 nucleotides agree with TRBD2. The ends lost 4 bases at V and 2 bases at J; junction bases unmatched: 3. CDR1 is SQVTM, CDR2 ANQGSEA, per germline. CDR3 length: 14 residues.

The CDR3 DNA reads as TGCAGTGCTAGACCCACGAATGACTATGGCTACACCTTC. Translated, it gives CSARPTNDYGYTF. V and J are TRBV20-1 and TRBJ1-2; D is unclear. CDR3 size: 13 residues. Trimming took off 2 bases at V and 3 bases at J, with 10 bases between the two ends. Germline CDR1 is DFQATT and CDR2 is SNEGSKA (reference sequence).

V and J are TRBV7-2 and TRBJ2-7, with a possible D match to TRBD1 (6 bases). Per germline, CDR1 SGHTA and CDR2 FQGNSA. Trimming left V 7 bases short and J 2 bases short, with 9 bases between. The CDR3 is 12 residues long. DNA for the CDR3: TGTGCCAGCACTCAGGGGACCTACGAGCAGTACTTC. Translated: CASTQGTYEQYF. Using reference TRBV7-2 and TRBJ2-7 for the parts outside the CDR3, the full variable domain is GAGVSQSPSNKVTEKGKDVELRCDPISGHTALYWYRQSLGQGLEFLIYFQGNSAPDKSGLPSDRFSAERTGGSVSTLTIQRTQQEDSAVYLCASTQGTYEQYFGPGTRLTVT.

The CDR3 loop is CASSSGGTGKNEQFF. As DNA, the CDR3 is TGTGCCAGCAGTTCTGGGGGTACAGGGAAGAATGAGCAGTTCTTC. This rearrangement joins TRBV27 to TRBJ2-1; maybe TRBD1 (6 bases). CDR1 is MNHEY and CDR2 is SMNVEV in the germline V gene (reference sequence). The CDR3 is 15 amino acids. Trimming cost V 4 bases and J 7 bases, with 17 bases left between them.

This clonotype occurred once. The genes are TRBV9 and TRBJ2-1, with D perhaps matching TRBD1 (5 bases). Germline V gene lookup returns CDR1 SGDLS and CDR2 YYNGEE. The CDR3 extends over 14 amino acids. Trimming pared 3 bases from V and 8 bases from J, leaving 15 bases between. CDR3 residues: CASSAQGLADEQFF. The DNA of the CDR3 is TGTGCCAGCAGCGCGCAGGGTTTGGCGGATGAGCAGTTCTTC.

The V gene is TRBV19, the J gene TRBJ1-1; D is ambiguous. From germline, CDR1 is LNHDA and CDR2 SQIVND (reference sequence). Trimming removed 5 bases from V and 8 bases from J, with 12 bases in between. This CDR3 region has 12 residues. The CDR3 region is CASSPSGPEAFF. The DNA of the CDR3 is TGTGCCAGTAGTCCGAGCGGGCCAGAAGCTTTCTTT.

The rearrangement joins TRBV5-8 to TRBJ2-1, with TRBD2 identical over 10 bases. CDR3 length equals 15 residues. CDR1 and CDR2 (germline): SGHTS, YDEGEE. Germline trimming cut 0 bases from V and 8 bases from J; bases unmatched to any gene: 5. The CDR3 loop reads CASSLALAGEHEQFF. The CDR3 region has the DNA TGTGCCAGCAGCTTGGCTCTAGCGGGAGAACATGAGCAGTTCTTC.

The chain joins TRBV27 to TRBJ2-7; 8 nucleotides match TRBD1. The V segment lost 5 bases and the J segment 6 bases; nucleotides outside the gene matches: 18. The CDR3 covers 17 residues. Germline V lookup: CDR1 MNHEY, CDR2 SMNVEV (reference sequence). The CDR3 region has the DNA TGTGCCAGCAGTCCGCCGGACAGGGTTCGGCGGGTCTCCGAGCAGTACTTC. It is translated as CASSPPDRVRRVSEQYF.